This is a list of T cell receptor beta chains from one sample in a study of shared clonotypes between healthy human individuals. The repertoire was sequenced with immunoSEQ multiplex PCR; TCRdb's copy has only in-frame clones and lacks some. The table shows about 2 million clones, with about 95% occurring only once. Sequencing was carried out using naive CD8+ T cells sorted from blood. These receptors were collected from a man between 18 and 35 years old in good health. The CDR3 runs from the conserved cysteine through the conserved F or W. The D gene is left open where the match is weak. The size of a clone is reported for some rows only, either as once, few or many, or as a class for expanded clones.

>NA|TRBJ2-7|TRBV2|NA
CASSDLRGPREQYF
TGTGCCAGCAGTGACCTGAGGGGCCCCCGCGAGCAGTACTTC
>NA|TRBJ2-1|TRBV4-3|NA
CASSQDGPNNEQFF
TGCGCCAGCAGCCAAGATGGGCCTAACAATGAGCAGTTCTTC
>once|TRBJ1-4|TRBV5-1|NA
CASSGPHNEKLFF
TGCGCCAGCAGCGGCCCCCATAATGAAAAACTGTTTTTT
>once|TRBJ2-3|TRBV11-2|TRBD1
CASSPSLDRGLTDTQYF
TGTGCCAGCAGCCCATCCCTCGACAGGGGGTTAACAGATACGCAGTATTTT
>NA|TRBJ1-1|TRBV13|NA
CASSEGKNTEAFF
TGTGCCAGCAGCGAGGGGAAGAACACTGAAGCTTTCTTT
>NA|TRBJ2-1|TRBV11-2|TRBD2
CASSLGTAGGSYNEQFF
TGTGCCAGCAGCTTAGGTACAGCGGGAGGCTCCTACAATGAGCAGTTCTTC
>NA|TRBJ2-7|TRBV6-5|NA
CASSSRGYEQYF
TGTGCCAGCAGTTCCAGGGGATACGAGCAGTACTTC
>NA|TRBJ2-1|TRBV6-6|TRBD1
CASSGQAAHNEQFF
TGTGCCAGCAGTGGACAGGCCGCCCACAATGAGCAGTTCTTC
>NA|TRBJ1-6|TRBV2|NA
CASSDVGDRMVNSPLHF
TGTGCCAGCAGTGATGTGGGAGACAGGATGGTGAATTCACCCCTCCACTTT
>NA|TRBJ2-2|TRBV27|NA
CASMSGLDTGELFF
TGTGCCAGCATGTCCGGTTTGGACACCGGGGAGCTGTTTTTT
>NA|TRBJ2-1|TRBV7-9|NA
CASSLNRGHEQFF
TGTGCCAGCAGCTTAAACCGGGGGCATGAGCAGTTCTTC
>NA|TRBJ2-1|TRBV11-2|NA
CASSFSLEMQFF
TGTGCCAGCAGCTTCTCTTTGGAGATGCAGTTCTTC
>NA|TRBJ1-2|TRBV2|NA
CASSSLGQQNYGYTF
TGTGCCAGCAGTTCCCTTGGACAGCAGAACTATGGCTACACCTTC
>NA|TRBJ1-4|TRBV7-9|NA
CASSPIGYNEKLFF
TGTGCCAGCAGCCCGATAGGATATAATGAAAAACTGTTTTTT
>once|TRBJ2-7|TRBV7-6|NA
CASSSSLVRDPSGGYEQYF
TGTGCCAGCAGCTCCTCCCTGGTCCGGGATCCCAGTGGGGGTTACGAGCAGTACTTC
>NA|TRBJ2-7|TRBV27|NA
CASSFRDNYEQYF
TGTGCCAGCAGCTTCCGGGACAACTACGAGCAGTACTTC
>NA|TRBJ2-5|TRBV4-1|NA
CASSQGIPETQYF
TGCGCCAGCAGCCAGGGAATTCCAGAGACCCAGTACTTC
>NA|TRBJ1-1|TRBV5-6|NA
CASSPGFTEAFF
TGTGCCAGCAGCCCCGGGTTCACTGAAGCTTTCTTT
>NA|TRBJ1-2|TRBV30|NA
CAWIPSTELYGYTF
TGTGCCTGGATCCCTTCGACAGAACTCTATGGCTACACCTTC
>NA|TRBJ1-1|TRBV7-8|TRBD1
CASTSTGGNTEAFF
TGTGCCAGCACCTCCACAGGGGGGAACACTGAAGCTTTCTTT
>NA|TRBJ1-6|TRBV27|TRBD1
CASSLGQGGSPLHF
TGTGCCAGCAGTCTTGGACAGGGTGGATCACCCCTCCACTTT
>once|TRBJ2-3|TRBV30|TRBD2
CAWSVSRLAGGVVTDTQYF
TGTGCCTGGAGTGTATCTAGACTAGCGGGAGGAGTCGTGACAGATACGCAGTATTTT
>NA|TRBJ2-3|TRBV2|NA
CASSKSTDTQYF
TGTGCCAGCAGCAAAAGCACAGATACGCAGTATTTT
>NA|TRBJ1-1|TRBV9|NA
CASSETGNTEAFF
TGTGCCAGCAGCGAAACAGGGAACACTGAAGCTTTCTTT
>once|TRBJ2-7|TRBV4-3|NA
CASSQGHLGNYYEQYF
TGCGCCAGCAGCCAAGGCCATCTCGGGAACTACTACGAGCAGTACTTC
>NA|TRBJ2-3|TRBV4-1|TRBD1
CASSPQTGGADTQYF
TGCGCCAGCAGTCCGCAGACAGGGGGCGCAGATACGCAGTATTTT
>NA|TRBJ2-7|TRBV6-6|NA
CASSYSEGHYEQYF
TGTGCCAGCAGTTACTCGGAGGGACACTACGAGCAGTACTTC
>NA|TRBJ2-3|TRBV9|TRBD2
CASSSTGTSGSTDTQYF
TGTGCCAGCAGCTCTACCGGGACTAGCGGGAGCACAGATACGCAGTATTTT
>NA|TRBJ2-7|TRBV5-4|NA
CASSLEISYEQYF
TGTGCCAGCAGCTTGGAAATATCCTACGAGCAGTACTTC
>NA|TRBJ1-4|TRBV19|TRBD1
CASNPQGKINEKLFF
TGTGCCAGTAACCCACAGGGGAAGATTAATGAAAAACTGTTTTTT
>NA|TRBJ1-4|TRBV4-2|NA
CASSQASGSGEKLFF
TGTGCCAGCAGCCAAGCTTCAGGCAGCGGGGAAAAACTGTTTTTT
>NA|TRBJ2-3|TRBV19|TRBD2
CASNWGLESTDTQYF
TGTGCCAGTAACTGGGGACTAGAGAGCACAGATACGCAGTATTTT
>NA|TRBJ1-1|TRBV4-1|NA
CASRRQASNTEAFF
TGCGCCAGCAGAAGACAGGCCTCGAACACTGAAGCTTTCTTT
>NA|TRBJ1-1|TRBV7-9|NA
CASSLMGLEAFF
TGTGCCAGCAGCTTAATGGGGCTGGAAGCTTTCTTT
>NA|TRBJ2-7|TRBV11-2|NA
CASSLDYSDSDEQYF
TGTGCCAGCAGCTTAGATTACTCGGACTCCGACGAGCAGTACTTC
>NA|TRBJ2-3|TRBV4-3|NA
CASSQDPNGRDTQYF
TGCGCCAGCAGCCAAGATCCTAACGGAAGAGATACGCAGTATTTT
>NA|TRBJ2-5|TRBV4-1|NA
CASSLVYRGGETQYF
TGCGCCAGCAGCCTGGTTTATCGGGGAGGAGAGACCCAGTACTTC